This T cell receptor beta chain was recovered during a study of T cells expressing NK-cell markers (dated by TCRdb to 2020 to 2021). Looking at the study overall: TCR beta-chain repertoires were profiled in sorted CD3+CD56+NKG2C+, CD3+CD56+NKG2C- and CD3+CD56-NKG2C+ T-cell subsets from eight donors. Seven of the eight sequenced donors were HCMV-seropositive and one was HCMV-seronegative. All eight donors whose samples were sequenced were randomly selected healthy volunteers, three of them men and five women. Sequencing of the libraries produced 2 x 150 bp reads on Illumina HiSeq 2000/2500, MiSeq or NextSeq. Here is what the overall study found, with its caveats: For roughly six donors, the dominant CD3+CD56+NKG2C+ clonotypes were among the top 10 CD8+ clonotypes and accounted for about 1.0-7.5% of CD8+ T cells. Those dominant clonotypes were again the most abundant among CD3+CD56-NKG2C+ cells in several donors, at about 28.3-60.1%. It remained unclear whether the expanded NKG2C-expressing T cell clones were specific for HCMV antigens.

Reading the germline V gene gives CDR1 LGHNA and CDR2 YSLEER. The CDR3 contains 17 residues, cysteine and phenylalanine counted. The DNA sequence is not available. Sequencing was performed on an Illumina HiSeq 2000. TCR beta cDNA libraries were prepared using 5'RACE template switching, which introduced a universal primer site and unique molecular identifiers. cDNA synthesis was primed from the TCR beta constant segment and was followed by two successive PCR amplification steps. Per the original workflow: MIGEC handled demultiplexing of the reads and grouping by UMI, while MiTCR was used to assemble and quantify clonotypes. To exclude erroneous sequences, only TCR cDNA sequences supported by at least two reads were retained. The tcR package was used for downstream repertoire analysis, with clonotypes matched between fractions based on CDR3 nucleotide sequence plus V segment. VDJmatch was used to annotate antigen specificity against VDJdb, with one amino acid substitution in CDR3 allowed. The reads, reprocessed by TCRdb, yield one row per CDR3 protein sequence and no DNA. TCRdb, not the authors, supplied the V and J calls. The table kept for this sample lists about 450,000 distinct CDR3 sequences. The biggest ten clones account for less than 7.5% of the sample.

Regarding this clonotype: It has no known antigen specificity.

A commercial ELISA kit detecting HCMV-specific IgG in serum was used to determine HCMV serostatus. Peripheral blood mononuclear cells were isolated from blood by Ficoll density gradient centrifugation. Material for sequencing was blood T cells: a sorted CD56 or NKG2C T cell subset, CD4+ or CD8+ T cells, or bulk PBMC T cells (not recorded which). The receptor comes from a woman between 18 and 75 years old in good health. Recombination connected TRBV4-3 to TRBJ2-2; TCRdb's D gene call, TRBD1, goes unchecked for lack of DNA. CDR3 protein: CASSPEHGQGRTGELFF.